The 22 T cell receptor beta chains given below trace back to one sample, sequenced in a study of metastatic and nonmetastatic thyroid tumors. Via MiXCR, TCRdb re-called the PCR reads. The table lists approximately 86,000 clones, about 12% of them singletons. Not a single patient had been given any form of treatment at any point before undergoing thyroid surgery. The sequenced sample was tumor tissue. All receptors come from a female donor with papillary thyroid cancer or a benign thyroid nodule (not recorded which). Some clones in this sample may be carry-over from other donors' samples.

This clone was counted between two and nine times. This same CDR3 is encoded by further DNA sequences in the sample. The chain has TRBV7-6 and TRBJ1-1; D is perhaps TRBD1 (6 bases). Trimming took 7 bases from V and 0 from J, leaving 9 bases between them. Germline lookup yields CDR1 SGHVS and CDR2 FNYEAQ. The CDR3 runs to 13 residues. Written as DNA, the CDR3 is TGTGCCAGCAAGGAGGGGGTGAACACTGAAGCTTTCTTT. Encoded protein: CASKEGVNTEAFF. The variable domain in full, completed from reference TRBV7-6 and TRBJ1-1, reads GAGVSQSPRYKVTKRGQDVALRCDPISGHVSLYWYRQALGQGPEFLTYFNYEAQQDKSGLPNDRFSAERPEGSISTLTIQRTEQRDSAMYRCASKEGVNTEAFFGQGTRLTVV.

A remark on this clone: A much larger clone is a single base away; this may be a read error. Other nucleotide sequences from this sample produce the same CDR3. The rearrangement links TRBV9 to TRBJ2-3; D remains ambiguous. The V gene lost 7 bases and the J gene lost 3 bases, with 6 bases spanning the gap. The CDR3 has 11 amino acids. Germline lookup yields CDR1 SGDLS and CDR2 YYNGEE. The CDR3 nucleotides read TGTGCCAGCTCCTCGACAGATACGCAGTATTTT. Translated, it gives CASSSTDTQYF. Full variable domain (remainder filled in from reference TRBV9 and TRBJ2-3): DSGVTQTPKHLITATGQRVTLRCSPRSGDLSVYWYQQSLDQGLQFLIQYYNGEERAKGNILERFSAQQFPDLHSELNLSSLELGDSALYFCASSSTDTQYFGPGTRLTVL.

This clone has a handful of counts. V gene TRBV11-2 combines with J gene TRBJ2-1; 8 bases align to TRBD1. Per the germline V gene, CDR1 is SGHAT and CDR2 is FQNNGV. Trimming cost V 3 bases and J 5 bases; bases outside gene matches: 21. The CDR3 loop spans 20 amino acids. CDR3 DNA: TGTGCCAGCAGCTTCCCCTTGGGGACAGGTTTGTCTTTTGGACACAATGAGCAGTTCTTC. Protein sequence: CASSFPLGTGLSFGHNEQFF.

The sample holds many counts of this clone. Other DNA sequences in the sample encode the same CDR3. The chain combines TRBV19 with TRBJ1-2, with D unclear. The CDR3 sequence is 12 residues long. The V and J ends lost 7 bases and 1 base respectively, with 7 bases between them. Germline V gene sequence: CDR1 LNHDA, CDR2 SQIVND (reference sequence). CDR3 nucleotide sequence: TGTGCCAGTAAGGAGAGTAACTATGGCTACACCTTC. As protein: CASKESNYGYTF.

In this sample, this clone turned up many times. The J gene is TRBJ2-2, the V gene TRBV2, with a tentative D call TRBD1 (5 bases). V dropped 2 bases and J dropped 7 bases, with 5 bases sitting between them. Germline CDR1 SNHLY, CDR2 FYNNEI. This CDR3 has 12 residues. CDR3 coding DNA: TGTGCCAGCAGTGAAAGGGGCGGGGAGCTGTTTTTT. Residues: CASSERGGELFF.

This clone has a count of ten or more. CDR3 in DNA: TGTGCCAGCAGTTCCGCGTTTGACAGGGGATTCACAGATACGCAGTATTTT. Its protein product is CASSSAFDRGFTDTQYF. The chain joins TRBV12-3 or TRBV12-4 to TRBJ2-3; TRBD1 aligns across 8 bases. The CDR3 has 17 amino acids. V shed 4 bases and J 2 bases; nucleotides not matched to a gene: 11.

This clone was observed many times. The same CDR3 arises from other DNA sequences in this sample as well. This chain links TRBV18 with TRBJ1-5, with D perhaps TRBD1 (5 bases). Germline V gene data show CDR1 as KGHSH and CDR2 as LQKENI. CDR3 size: 16 residues. With 2 bases removed from V and 4 bases from J, the gap between germline ends came to 15 bases. The DNA for the CDR3 is TGTGCCAGCTCACCATCGGGGCGACAGCATAATCAGCCCCAGCATTTT. Protein product: CASSPSGRQHNQPQHF.

This clone was detected only a few times. This chain links TRBV10-3 with TRBJ2-7, with D unclear. Trimming took 0 bases from V and 5 from J, leaving 14 bases between them. Germline V lookup: CDR1 ENHRY, CDR2 SYGVKD. CDR3 length: 15 residues. CDR3 region: CAISESVMPKNEQYF. For the CDR3, the DNA is TGTGCCATCAGTGAGTCGGTCATGCCCAAGAACGAGCAGTACTTC.

To note about this clone: A single base separates this from a much larger clone, so it may be a read error. V and J are TRBV6-2 or TRBV6-3 and TRBJ2-1; 8 bases line up with TRBD1. Germline CDR1 and CDR2: MNHEY and SVGEGT. Trimming cost V 5 bases and J 4 bases; bases outside gene matches: 13. The CDR3 consists of 17 residues. The CDR3, as DNA: TGTGCCAGCAGTACGGGACAGGTAATAGACAATTACAATGAGCAGTTCTTC. Its protein is CASSTGQVIDNYNEQFF.

Only a few counts were recorded for this clone. This chain joins TRBV3-1 and TRBJ2-2, with 7 bases that match TRBD2. The V and J ends lost 4 bases and 0 bases, in that order; junction bases with no gene match: 5. Germline values: CDR1 LGHDT, CDR2 YNNKEL (reference sequence). The CDR3 totals 16 residues. The DNA of the CDR3 is TGTGCCAGCAGCCGACTCACTAGCGCGAACACCGGGGAGCTGTTTTTT. Amino acids: CASSRLTSANTGELFF.

This clone appeared many times. Other nucleotide sequences in the sample specify the same CDR3. Here the CDR3 DNA reads TGCAGTGCTAGAGATCCCAGAAACACTGAAGCTTTCTTT. This translates into CSARDPRNTEAFF. The gene calls are TRBV20-1 and TRBJ1-1; no clear D. V shed 0 bases and J shed 2 bases, with 7 bases lying between them. CDR1 DFQATT and CDR2 SNEGSKA come from the germline V gene (reference sequence). The CDR3 sequence is 13 residues long.

This clone was seen a handful of times. Being one base from a much bigger clone, this may be a read error. V is TRBV29-1 and J is TRBJ1-1, with a weak D call TRBD1 (5 bases). This CDR3 has 13 amino acids. Germline values: CDR1 SQVTM, CDR2 ANQGSEA. Trimming left V 4 bases short and J 7 bases short, with 16 bases between. In DNA, the CDR3 is TGCAGCGTTGTGGAGGGGAAGGACAATGAAGCTTTCTTT. This encodes CSVVEGKDNEAFF.

This clone was counted many times. CDR3 loop: CASRGLVGDTQYF. Here the CDR3 DNA reads TGTGCCAGCAGGGGACTAGTAGGGGATACGCAGTATTTT. The rearrangement uses TRBV7-9 and TRBJ2-3; TRBD2 aligns across 8 bases. Germline CDR1 is SEHNR and CDR2 is FQNEAQ (reference sequence). The CDR3 is 13 residues long. V lost 6 bases, J lost 6 bases, and 5 bases stayed unmatched.

The table lists this clone with many counts. The chain couples TRBV11-2 to TRBJ2-1; the D gene is possibly TRBD2 (6 bases). V dropped 7 bases and J dropped 6 bases, with 19 bases sitting between them. The germline CDR1 and CDR2 sequences are SGHAT and FQNNGV. The CDR3 covers 15 residues. The CDR3 DNA reads as TGTGCCAGCAAAGCCGGGACTCAATACTTCAATGAGCAGTTCTTC. Amino acid sequence: CASKAGTQYFNEQFF. The whole variable domain, remainder taken from reference TRBV11-2 and TRBJ2-1, is EAGVAQSPRYKIIEKRQSVAFWCNPISGHATLYWYQQILGQGPKLLIQFQNNGVVDDSQLPKDRFSAERLKGVDSTLKIQPAKLEDSAVYLCASKAGTQYFNEQFFGPGTRLTVL.

This clone was observed many times. The rearrangement uses TRBV12-3 or TRBV12-4 and TRBJ2-4; TRBD2 aligns across 7 bases. This CDR3 has 12 amino acids. V dropped 6 bases and J dropped 6; count of bases not matched to a gene: 2. CDR3 DNA: TGTGCCAGCAGCAGGGAGGGAAACATTCAGTACTTC. Amino acids: CASSREGNIQYF.

This clone was seen many times. The genes are TRBV2 and TRBJ2-1; 7 bases are a match to TRBD2. J lost 5 bases, V lost 6 bases, and 7 bases had no gene match. CDR1 SNHLY and CDR2 FYNNEI come from the germline V gene. The CDR3 sequence is 14 residues long. The CDR3 DNA sequence: TGTGCCAGCAGATCACTAGCGAATAACAATGAGCAGTTCTTC. This encodes CASRSLANNNEQFF.

This clone has at least ten counts. One end of the junction does not line up with germline, which may come from a read error. At the DNA level, this CDR3 is encoded by other sequences in the same sample as well. The rearrangement joins TRBV7-7 to TRBJ2-5; TRBD2 is a possible D gene (5 bases). CDR3 length equals 16 residues. In germline, CDR1 is SSHAT, CDR2 FNYEAQ (reference sequence). Here the CDR3 reads CASSLAFPLGLETQYF. For the CDR3, the DNA is TGTGCTAGCAGCTTAGCGTTTCCGCTCGGGCTTGAGACCCAGTACTTC.

As regards this clone: This may be a read error: a much more frequent sequence differs by one nucleotide. This specimen includes other DNA sequences encoding the same CDR3. This chain links TRBV28 with TRBJ2-7; D gene uncertain. V was cut by 7 bases and J by 6 bases, with 22 bases left in between. This CDR3 has 15 residues. CDR1 MDHEN and CDR2 SYDVKM come from the germline V gene. DNA of the CDR3: TGTGCCAGCAACCCTATCGGGCCCCTCGGTCTCGAGCAGTACTTC. Its translation is CASNPIGPLGLEQYF.

Ten or more counts support this clone. V usage is TRBV2 and J usage is TRBJ2-1; TRBD1 agrees at 9 bases. CDR3 length: 16 amino acids. V was pared by 5 bases and J by 1 base, with 6 bases of the junction left unmatched. Germline-derived CDR1 and CDR2 are SNHLY and FYNNEI. The CDR3 loop reads CASSPTGQGSYNEQFF. The CDR3 nucleotides read TGTGCCAGCAGTCCCACGGGACAGGGTTCCTACAATGAGCAGTTCTTC.

The table lists this clone with many counts. The chain carries TRBV11-2 and TRBJ1-1; no clear D gene. The CDR3 sequence is 14 residues long. Trimming removed 2 bases from V and 3 bases from J, with 10 bases in between. Germline lookup yields CDR1 SGHAT and CDR2 FQNNGV. As DNA, the CDR3 is TGTGCCAGCAGCTTAACCTGGGGAGACACTGAAGCTTTCTTT. This sequence encodes CASSLTWGDTEAFF. Looking up the rest from reference TRBV11-2 and TRBJ1-1 gives the full variable domain: EAGVAQSPRYKIIEKRQSVAFWCNPISGHATLYWYQQILGQGPKLLIQFQNNGVVDDSQLPKDRFSAERLKGVDSTLKIQPAKLEDSAVYLCASSLTWGDTEAFFGQGTRLTVV.

The genes are TRBV3-1 and TRBJ1-5, with 12 bases aligning to TRBD1. Germline V lookup: CDR1 LGHDT, CDR2 YNNKEL (reference sequence). The CDR3 contains 17 residues. Trimming cost V 0 bases and J 6 bases; bases outside gene matches: 6. The CDR3 sequence: CASSQDPGQGASQPQHF. CDR3 sequence (DNA): TGTGCCAGCAGCCAAGATCCGGGACAGGGGGCAAGTCAGCCCCAGCATTTT.

This clone was detected ten times or more. V usage is TRBV20-1 and J usage is TRBJ2-3; 7 nucleotides line up with TRBD2. The CDR3 is 15 residues long. Trimming cost V 3 bases and J 2 bases; bases outside gene matches: 8. Looked up from germline, CDR1 is DFQATT and CDR2 is SNEGSKA (reference sequence). CDR3 loop: CSASVAGEITDTQYF. DNA of the CDR3: TGCAGTGCTAGCGTGGCGGGAGAGATCACAGATACGCAGTATTTT.